The subject of this entry is one TCR beta chain. The target antigen is unknown. From the reads, TCRdb called clonotypes with MiXCR, one entry per CDR3 protein. The sample lists fewer than 850,000 distinct CDR3 sequences, about 29% occurring once. These data originate in a study of T cell repertoires in cytomegalovirus infection. The CDR3 is 14 amino acids. V lost 6 bases and J lost 1, with 12 bases in between. The V gene's germline CDR1 is MNHEY and CDR2 SVGEGT. This chain uses TRBV6-2 or TRBV6-3 with TRBJ1-1; D unclear. This TCR derives from a human donor in good health (CMV status not recorded). Some clones in this sample may be carry-over from other donors' samples. The sample was cultured CD8+ T cells from PBMCs, taken from culture after CMV antigen stimulation. CDR3 sequence (DNA): TGTGCCAGCAGCCACTTAAAACCGAACACTGAAGCTTTCTTT. This sequence encodes CASSHLKPNTEAFF.